This entry lists 21 T cell receptor beta chains sequenced from one sample in a study of a mutant IDH1 vaccine in newly diagnosed glioma. Time point reported: baseline, week 1 (first vaccination visit). This sample's treatment: pre-vaccination baseline after standard-of-care therapy. The protocol was immunoSEQ multiplex PCR, while the TCRdb copy is restricted to in-frame clones and leaves out a portion. The profile shows tens of thousands of clones, around 82% of them singletons. Sample: peripheral blood mononuclear cells (PBMCs), taken from a glioma patient treated with radiotherapy, temozolomide or both. The receptors were gathered from a woman between 18 and 29 years old with glioma. Some clones in this sample may be carry-over from other donors' samples.

V is TRBV27 and J is TRBJ2-3, with no clear D. The CDR3 is 12 residues long. V was cut by 0 bases and J by 5 bases, with 3 bases left in between. Per the germline V gene, CDR1 is MNHEY and CDR2 is SMNVEV (reference sequence). Here the CDR3 DNA reads TGTGCCAGCAGTTTATCGGGAGATACGCAGTATTTT. Protein product: CASSLSGDTQYF.

V gene TRBV18 combines with J gene TRBJ1-3; 7 bases agree with TRBD1. After removal of 6 bases from V and 0 bases from J, the junction contained 5 bases not matched to a gene. Per germline, CDR1 KGHSH and CDR2 LQKENI. This CDR3 is built from 15 residues. The CDR3 sequence is CASSRQGHSGNTIYF. CDR3 in DNA: TGTGCCAGCTCCAGACAGGGCCACTCTGGAAACACCATATATTTT.

The rearrangement links TRBV6-5 to TRBJ2-7; no clear D. The CDR3 spans 15 residues. The germline V and J ends were trimmed by 2 bases and 1 base, with 12 bases remaining between them. Germline-derived CDR1 and CDR2 are MNHEY and SVGAGI. The CDR3 region is CASSYDRLASYEQYF. As DNA, the CDR3 is TGTGCCAGCAGTTACGATCGGCTGGCTTCCTACGAGCAGTACTTC.

This chain's CDR3 is CASSLLGTGSYNEQFF. The CDR3 DNA follows: TGTGCCAGCAGTTTATTGGGGACAGGGTCTTACAATGAGCAGTTCTTC. V is TRBV27 and J is TRBJ2-1; 9 bases fit TRBD1. The CDR3 contains 16 residues. The germline CDR1 and CDR2 sequences are MNHEY and SMNVEV (reference sequence). J gave up 4 bases and V 1 base, and 5 bases lay outside the gene matches.

This chain links TRBV4-3 with TRBJ1-1; D is unresolved. Germline assignment: CDR1 LGHNA and CDR2 YSLEER. The V end lost 4 bases, the J end lost 2 bases, and 8 bases lay between the germline ends. The CDR3 extends over 13 amino acids. The CDR3 protein is CASSRDINTEAFF. CDR3 coding DNA: TGCGCCAGCAGCCGTGACATAAACACTGAAGCTTTCTTT.

This chain connects TRBV29-1 to TRBJ1-4, with 7 bases that match TRBD1. The J segment lost 0 bases and the V segment lost 5 bases, leaving 6 bases of the junction unmatched. CDR3 length: 15 residues. The V gene's germline CDR1 is SQVTM and CDR2 ANQGSEA. The CDR3 DNA is TGCAGCGTTAGCTTAGGGACAGCAACTAATGAAAAACTGTTTTTT. Its protein is CSVSLGTATNEKLFF.

The chain carries TRBV27 and TRBJ2-1; D possibly corresponds to TRBD2 (6 bases). Looked up from germline, CDR1 is MNHEY and CDR2 is SMNVEV (reference sequence). The V end lost 2 bases, the J end lost 4 bases, and 15 bases lay between the germline ends. The CDR3 is made up of 16 amino acids. In nucleotides, the CDR3 is TGTGCCAGCAGTTTAGGCGGGGACCCTATATACAATGAGCAGTTCTTC. Encoded protein: CASSLGGDPIYNEQFF.

This chain uses TRBV19 with TRBJ2-7; D perhaps matches TRBD2 (5 bases). Trimming pared 5 bases from V and 0 bases from J, leaving 11 bases between. The CDR3 contains 14 residues. Per germline, CDR1 LNHDA and CDR2 SQIVND (reference sequence). The CDR3 loop reads CASSASLSSYEQYF. CDR3 DNA: TGTGCCAGTAGTGCTAGCTTAAGCTCCTACGAGCAGTACTTC. The whole variable domain, remainder taken from reference TRBV19 and TRBJ2-7, is DGGITQSPKYLFRKEGQNVTLSCEQNLNHDAMYWYRQDPGQGLRLIYYSQIVNDFQKGDIAEGYSVSREKKESFPLTVTSAQKNPTAFYLCASSASLSSYEQYFGPGTRLTVT.

The chain has TRBV9 and TRBJ1-6; D is unresolved. Germline CDR1 is SGDLS and CDR2 is YYNGEE. The CDR3 sequence is 15 residues long. The V gene lost 0 bases and the J gene lost 7 bases, with 11 bases spanning the gap. In DNA form, the CDR3 reads TGTGCCAGCAGCGTAGAGAAGGGTATGAATTCACCCCTCCACTTT. This codes for CASSVEKGMNSPLHF.

V gene TRBV7-2 combines with J gene TRBJ2-1; D is perhaps TRBD1 (5 bases). Per germline, CDR1 SGHTA and CDR2 FQGNSA. This CDR3 has 15 residues. The V end was cut by 1 base, the J end by 4 bases, with 11 bases between. The CDR3 sequence: CASSLGQGRYNEQFF. The CDR3 DNA follows: TGTGCCAGCAGCTTAGGGCAGGGTCGATACAATGAGCAGTTCTTC.

This clone was counted once. The rearrangement joins TRBV19 to TRBJ2-1; D gene uncertain. The V gene's germline CDR1 is LNHDA and CDR2 SQIVND (reference sequence). V lost 8 bases to trimming and J lost 0 bases, with 14 bases between them. This CDR3 has 15 amino acids. CDR3 protein: CASVRTGGSYNEQFF. As DNA, the CDR3 is TGTGCCAGTGTCCGGACGGGCGGCTCCTACAATGAGCAGTTCTTC.

The chain combines TRBV29-1 with TRBJ2-7; the D gene is possibly TRBD2 (7 bases). V shed 7 bases and J shed 7 bases, with 17 bases lying between them. Germline V gene sequence: CDR1 SQVTM, CDR2 ANQGSEA. The CDR3 totals 12 residues. This chain's CDR3 is CSGRRGPWEQYF. As DNA, the CDR3 is TGCAGCGGGAGGCGGGGGCCCTGGGAGCAGTACTTC.

The chain couples TRBV7-9 to TRBJ2-3; no firm D call. Germline V lookup: CDR1 SEHNR, CDR2 FQNEAQ (reference sequence). V was shortened by 5 bases and J by 6 bases, with 12 bases between the two germline ends. The length of the CDR3 is 13 residues. The DNA of the CDR3 is TGTGCCAGCAGCCCTAAAACTCAGGATACGCAGTATTTT. Its translation: CASSPKTQDTQYF.

Here the CDR3 reads CASRGLAGGQETQYF. CDR3 bases: TGTGCCAGCAGAGGACTAGCGGGGGGCCAAGAGACCCAGTACTTC. The genes are TRBV2 and TRBJ2-5; 14 bases align to TRBD2. Germline trimming cut 6 bases from V and 1 base from J; bases unmatched to any gene: 1. This CDR3 comprises 15 residues. CDR1 and CDR2 from the germline V gene are SNHLY and FYNNEI. Full variable domain (remainder filled in from reference TRBV2 and TRBJ2-5): EPEVTQTPSHQVTQMGQEVILRCVPISNHLYFYWYRQILGQKVEFLVSFYNNEISEKSEIFDDQFSVERPDGSNFTLKIRSTKLEDSAMYFCASRGLAGGQETQYFGPGTRLLVL.

This rearrangement joins TRBV5-4 to TRBJ2-4; 7 positions agree with TRBD1. The germline V gene has CDR1 SGHNT and CDR2 YYREEE (reference sequence). With 2 bases clipped from V and 3 bases from J, the junction kept 5 bases outside the gene matches. The CDR3 has 15 residues. CDR3 amino acids: CASSFEQGNKNIQYF. In DNA form, the CDR3 reads TGTGCCAGCAGCTTCGAACAGGGGAACAAAAACATTCAGTACTTC.

The chain is built from TRBV6-1 and TRBJ2-7; the D gene is possibly TRBD1 (5 bases). Germline loops: CDR1 MNHNS, CDR2 SASEGT. This CDR3 contains 13 residues. Deletions cut 5 bases from V and 7 bases from J, with 15 bases between. CDR3 nucleotide sequence: TGTGCCAGCAGTTCGTCCAGGGCCGGTGAGCAGTACTTC. This sequence encodes CASSSSRAGEQYF.

The chain links TRBV30 to TRBJ2-5; 12 bases agree with TRBD2. CDR1 and CDR2 (germline): GTSNPN, SVGIG (reference sequence). With V trimmed by 5 bases and J by 5 bases, 3 bases remained unmatched. The CDR3 consists of 13 residues. CDR3 DNA sequence: TGTGCCTGGCGACTAGCGGGAGTGGAGACCCAGTACTTC. This gives the protein CAWRLAGVETQYF.

As to this clone: Other DNA variants within this sample encode the same CDR3. The chain combines TRBV4-3 with TRBJ1-1; D remains ambiguous. V was clipped by 2 bases and J by 1 base, with 5 bases between them. The CDR3 extends over 13 amino acids. Looked up from germline, CDR1 is LGHNA and CDR2 is YSLEER. CDR3 residues: CASSQTENTEAFF. DNA of the CDR3: TGCGCCAGCAGCCAAACTGAGAACACTGAAGCTTTCTTT.

This clone was observed a single time. V and J are TRBV12-5 and TRBJ1-5, with D uncertain. Germline V gene sequence: CDR1 LGHNT, CDR2 FRNRAP. Trimming pared 3 bases from V and 0 bases from J, leaving 6 bases between. This CDR3 has 14 amino acids. The CDR3 is CASGFSVSNQPQHF. The CDR3 DNA reads TGTGCTAGTGGTTTCTCGGTTAGCAATCAGCCCCAGCATTTT.

The chain recombines TRBV19 with TRBJ2-5; 8 bases agree with TRBD1. The CDR3 covers 13 residues. Germline V lookup: CDR1 LNHDA, CDR2 SQIVND (reference sequence). V dropped 2 bases and J dropped 6; count of bases not matched to a gene: 2. CDR3: CASSITGGKTQYF. The CDR3 DNA follows: TGTGCCAGTAGTATAACAGGGGGAAAGACCCAGTACTTC. Using reference TRBV19 and TRBJ2-5 for the parts outside the CDR3, the full variable domain is DGGITQSPKYLFRKEGQNVTLSCEQNLNHDAMYWYRQDPGQGLRLIYYSQIVNDFQKGDIAEGYSVSREKKESFPLTVTSAQKNPTAFYLCASSITGGKTQYFGPGTRLLVL.

This clone turned up a few times. The CDR3 DNA reads as TGTGCCTGGACAGCCACTGAAGCTTTCTTT. Its protein is CAWTATEAFF. The V gene is TRBV30, the J gene TRBJ1-1; D is undetermined. Trimming left V 4 bases short and J 4 bases short, with 4 bases between. This CDR3 comprises 10 residues. Per germline, CDR1 GTSNPN and CDR2 SVGIG (reference sequence).